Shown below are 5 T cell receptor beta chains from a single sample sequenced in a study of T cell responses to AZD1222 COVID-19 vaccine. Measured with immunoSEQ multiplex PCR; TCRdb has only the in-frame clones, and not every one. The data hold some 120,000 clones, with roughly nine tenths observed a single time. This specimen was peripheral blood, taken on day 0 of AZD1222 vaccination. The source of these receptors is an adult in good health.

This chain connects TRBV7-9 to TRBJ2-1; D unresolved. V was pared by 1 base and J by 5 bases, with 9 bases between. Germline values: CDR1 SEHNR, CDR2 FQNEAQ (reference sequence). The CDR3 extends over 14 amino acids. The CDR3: CASSLGNIDNEQFF. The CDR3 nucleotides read TGTGCCAGCAGCTTAGGGAACATTGACAATGAGCAGTTCTTC.

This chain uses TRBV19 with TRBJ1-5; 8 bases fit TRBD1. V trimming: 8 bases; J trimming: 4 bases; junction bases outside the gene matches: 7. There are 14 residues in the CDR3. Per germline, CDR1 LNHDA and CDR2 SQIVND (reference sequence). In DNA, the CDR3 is TGTGCCAGTTTGCGGACAGGGTGGAATCAGCCCCAGCATTTT. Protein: CASLRTGWNQPQHF. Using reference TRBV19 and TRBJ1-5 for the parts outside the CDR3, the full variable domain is DGGITQSPKYLFRKEGQNVTLSCEQNLNHDAMYWYRQDPGQGLRLIYYSQIVNDFQKGDIAEGYSVSREKKESFPLTVTSAQKNPTAFYLCASLRTGWNQPQHFGDGTRLSIL.

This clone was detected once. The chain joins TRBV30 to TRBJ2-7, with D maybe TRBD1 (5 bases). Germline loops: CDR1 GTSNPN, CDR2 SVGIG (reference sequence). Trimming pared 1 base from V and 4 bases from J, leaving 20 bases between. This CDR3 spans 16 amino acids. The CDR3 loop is CAWSAQGWQGSYEQYF. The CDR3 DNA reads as TGTGCCTGGAGTGCTCAAGGTTGGCAGGGTTCGTACGAGCAGTACTTC.

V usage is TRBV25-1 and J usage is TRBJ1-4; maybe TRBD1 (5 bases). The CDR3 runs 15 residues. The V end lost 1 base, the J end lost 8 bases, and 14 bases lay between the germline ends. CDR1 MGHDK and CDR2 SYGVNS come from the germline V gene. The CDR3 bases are TGTGCCAGCAGTGAATGGGGGACCGGGCCGGAAAAACTGTTTTTT. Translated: CASSEWGTGPEKLFF. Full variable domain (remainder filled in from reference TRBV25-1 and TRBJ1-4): EADIYQTPRYLVIGTGKKITLECSQTMGHDKMYWYQQDPGMELHLIHYSYGVNSTEKGDLSSESTVSRIRTEHFPLTLESARPSHTSQYLCASSEWGTGPEKLFFGSGTQLSVL.

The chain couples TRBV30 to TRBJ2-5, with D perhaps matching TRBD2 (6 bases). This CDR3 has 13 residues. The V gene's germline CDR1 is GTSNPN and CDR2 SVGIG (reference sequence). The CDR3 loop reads CASERTGVQTQYF. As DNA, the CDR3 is TGTGCTTCCGAACGGACGGGGGTTCAGACCCAGTACTTC.